Listed here is a single T cell receptor (beta chain). The source of the sample is a study of blood T cell repertoires in COVID-19. The overall study: The origin of the acute and convalescent COVID-19 samples was the United States, Italy and Spain. Sample material is recorded as cDNA or gDNA derived from T cells, B-cell-depleted T cells, or PBMCs.

The germline V gene has CDR1 SGHTA and CDR2 FQGNSA. Trimming took 6 bases from V and 4 from J, leaving 15 bases between them. CDR3 length: 15 residues. Per the original data handling: The assay estimated nucleated cells by amplifying reference gene primers. Using immunoSEQ multiplex PCR, the repertoire was profiled, and TCRdb retains in-frame clones only, with some absent. That table is the source of V, J and clone size, and D and trimming were worked out from the DNA. The table records 55,000 to 80,000 clones, under 85% of them present only once. This receptor was taken from a woman older than 75 with acute or convalescent COVID-19. This chain connects TRBV7-2 to TRBJ2-2; D may be TRBD1 (6 bases). The sample consisted of peripheral blood. The chain's CDR3 is CASSRTGYATGELFF. The CDR3 coding sequence is TGTGCCAGCAGTCGTACAGGGTACGCCACCGGGGAGCTGTTTTTT.